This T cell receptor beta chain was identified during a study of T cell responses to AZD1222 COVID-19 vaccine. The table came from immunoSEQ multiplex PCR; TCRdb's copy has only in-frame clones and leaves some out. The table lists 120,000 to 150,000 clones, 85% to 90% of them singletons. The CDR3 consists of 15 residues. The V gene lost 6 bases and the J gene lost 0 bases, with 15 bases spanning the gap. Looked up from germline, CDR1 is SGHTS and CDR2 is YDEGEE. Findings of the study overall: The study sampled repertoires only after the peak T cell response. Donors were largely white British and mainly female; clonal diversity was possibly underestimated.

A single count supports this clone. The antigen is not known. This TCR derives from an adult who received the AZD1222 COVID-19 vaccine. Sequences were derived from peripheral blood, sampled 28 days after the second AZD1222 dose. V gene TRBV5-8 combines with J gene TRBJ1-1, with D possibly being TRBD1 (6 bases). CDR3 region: CASTLGGRVNTEAFF. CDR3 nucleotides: TGTGCCAGCACCCTGGGGGGGCGAGTGAACACTGAAGCTTTCTTT.